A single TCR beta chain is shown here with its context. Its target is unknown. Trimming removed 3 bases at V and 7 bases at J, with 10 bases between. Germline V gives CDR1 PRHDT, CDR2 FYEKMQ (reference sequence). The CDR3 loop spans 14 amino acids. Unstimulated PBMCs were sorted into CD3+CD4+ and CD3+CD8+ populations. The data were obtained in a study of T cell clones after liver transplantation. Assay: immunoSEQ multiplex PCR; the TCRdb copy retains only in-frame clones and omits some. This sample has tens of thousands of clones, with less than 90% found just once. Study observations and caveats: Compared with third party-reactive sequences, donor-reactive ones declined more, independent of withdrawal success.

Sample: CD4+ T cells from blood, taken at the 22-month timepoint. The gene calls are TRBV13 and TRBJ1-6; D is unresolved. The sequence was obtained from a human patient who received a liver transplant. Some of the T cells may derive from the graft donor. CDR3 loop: CASSFGVRNSPLHF. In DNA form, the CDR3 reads TGTGCCAGCAGCTTTGGGGTTCGGAATTCACCCCTCCACTTT.